This is a list of T cell receptor beta chains from one sample in a study of T cells in Graves' hyperthyroidism and ophthalmopathy. In TCRdb, the multiplex PCR reads were re-called with MiXCR into one record per CDR3 protein. Here the sample spans approximately 560,000 distinct CDR3 sequences, around 45% being singletons. The sample comprised peripheral blood or thyroid tissue (not recorded which). These receptors were taken from a woman aged 18 to 35 with Graves' hyperthyroidism. The CDR3 runs from the conserved cysteine through the conserved F or W. Each record gives: D gene, J gene, clone size, V gene, CDR3 DNA, CDR3 protein. A D gene is named only where the DNA matches it firmly. Where a row states a size, it is once, few, many or the class of an expanded clone; other rows omit it.

NA TRBJ1-1 many TRBV10-3 TGTGCCATCAGTGAGTCGGGGCAGGGATTCACTGAAGCTTTCTTT CAISESGQGFTEAFF
NA TRBJ1-5 once TRBV29-1 TGCAGCTTATCCTTAGGGGGTCAGCCCCAGCATTTT CSLSLGGQPQHF
TRBD1 TRBJ1-2 NA TRBV29-1 TGCAGCGCAGCCGGGACAGGGAGAGGCTACACCTTC CSAAGTGRGYTF
TRBD2 TRBJ2-5 few TRBV20-1 TGCAGTGCTAGCCCGGGACTAGCGAACCAAGAGACCCAGTACTTC CSASPGLANQETQYF
TRBD1 TRBJ1-4 few TRBV10-3 TGTGCCAGCAAATTGGGACAGGGAGGCGAAAAACTGTTTTTT CASKLGQGGEKLFF
TRBD1 TRBJ1-1 NA TRBV5-1 TGCGCCAGCAGCCCGTGGACAGGGAATGGGAACACTGAAGCTTTCTTT CASSPWTGNGNTEAFF
NA TRBJ1-3 NA TRBV2 NA CASSEGGGYTFGSGTIYF
NA TRBJ1-1 few TRBV2 TGTGCCAGCAGTTTAAGATGGGACACTGAAGCTTTCTTT CASSLRWDTEAFF
TRBD2 TRBJ2-7 NA TRBV7-6 TGTGCCAGCAGCTACCGGACTAGCGGGAGAATCGACGAGCAGTACTTC CASSYRTSGRIDEQYF
NA TRBJ2-5 many TRBV7-2 TGTGCCAGCAGCCCTGTCAGAAGGGAGACCCAGTACTTC CASSPVRRETQYF
TRBD1 TRBJ1-1 many TRBV2 TGTGCCAGCACCATAGACAGGGCGGTCACTGAAGCTTTCTTT CASTIDRAVTEAFF
NA TRBJ2-7 NA TRBV6-1 TGTGCCAGCTTCGGACCGGGCGAGCAGTACTTC CASFGPGEQYF
NA TRBJ1-5 NA TRBV29-1 TGCAGCTTGGAAGGCGATAGCAATCAGCCCCAGCATTTT CSLEGDSNQPQHF
NA TRBJ2-7 few TRBV9 TGTGCCAGCAGCGCCAAGATCAACAGTCGAGCGGTACAGTACTTC CASSAKINSRAVQYF
TRBD2 TRBJ2-7 few TRBV7-2 TGTGCCAGCAGCTTAAATAGCGGGAGCGGGAACGAGCAGTACTTC CASSLNSGSGNEQYF
NA TRBJ2-5 few TRBV7-8 TGTGCCAGCAGCTTGTCGATAGGGGCAGAGACCCAGTACTTC CASSLSIGAETQYF
NA TRBJ2-7 NA TRBV24-1 TGTGCCACCAGTGCAGGGGCGTCCTACGAGCAGTACTTC CATSAGASYEQYF
TRBD1 TRBJ2-5 NA TRBV7-6 TGTGCCAGCAGCAGGACAGGGACCGAGACCCAGTACTTC CASSRTGTETQYF
NA TRBJ1-6 NA TRBV7-2 TGTGCCAGCAGCTTTGGATGGGCCTATAATTCACCCCTCCACTTT CASSFGWAYNSPLHF
NA TRBJ1-5 NA TRBV19 TGTGCCAGTACCCCGGGAACCGGGCCCCAGCATTTT CASTPGTGPQHF
TRBD1 TRBJ1-5 NA TRBV20-1 TGCAGTGCTAGGTATGAGGGGGCAGGGCGTAATCAGCCCCAGCATTTT CSARYEGAGRNQPQHF
NA TRBJ1-6 NA TRBV5-1 TGCGCCAGCAGCGTACGGGACGGTCTTAATTCACCCCTCCACTTT CASSVRDGLNSPLHF
TRBD1 TRBJ2-5 NA TRBV7-9 TGTGCCAGCAACCCGCCCGGGACAGCTCAAGAGACCCAGTACTTC CASNPPGTAQETQYF
NA TRBJ2-3 NA TRBV24-1 TGTGCCACCAGTGACTCCCTGGGGACCACAGATACGCAGTATTTT CATSDSLGTTDTQYF
TRBD1 TRBJ2-5 NA TRBV2 TGTGCCAGCAGGGGCAGGGGGCGTGAGACCCAGTACTTC CASRGRGRETQYF
NA TRBJ1-5 few TRBV2 TGTGCCAGCAGTGATCAAGGGGGAGCCTATCAGCCCCAGCATTTT CASSDQGGAYQPQHF
NA TRBJ1-1 NA TRBV9 TGTGCCAGCAGCGCGACAGTTGAATGGGACACTGAAGCTTTCTTT CASSATVEWDTEAFF
NA TRBJ2-7 NA TRBV20-1 TGCAGCTCCCCCGAGACAGACTACGAGCAGTACTTC CSSPETDYEQYF
NA TRBJ2-5 once TRBV10-3 TGTGCCATCAGTATACCAGGAAGGGAGACCCAGTACTTC CAISIPGRETQYF
NA TRBJ1-4 few TRBV11-3 TGTGCCAGCAGCTTACAGGGCGAAAAACTGTTTTTT CASSLQGEKLFF
NA TRBJ2-5 NA TRBV29-1 TGCAGCTCACCTCTGAGGTCAGGACAAGAGACCCAGTACTTC CSSPLRSGQETQYF
NA TRBJ1-6 many TRBV7-2 TGCGCCAGCAGCCAAGACCCCGCCGTTGATTCACCCCTCCACTTT CASSQDPAVDSPLHF
TRBD1 TRBJ1-6 NA TRBV15 TGTGCCACCAGCAAGGACAGGGATTCACCCCTCCACTTT CATSKDRDSPLHF
NA TRBJ1-1 many TRBV9 TGTGCCAGCAGCCAACAGGGAACTGAAGCTTTCTTT CASSQQGTEAFF
TRBD1 TRBJ1-2 many TRBV19 TGTGCCAGTAGTAACAGGGGGGACTATGGCTACACCTTC CASSNRGDYGYTF
NA TRBJ1-1 NA TRBV7-3 TGTGCCAGCACCGCCACGATAGAAGCCTCAGCTTTCTTT CASTATIEASAFF
NA TRBJ2-7 NA TRBV10-3 TGTGCCATCAGTGGAACAGGGTTATATTACGAGCAGTACTTC CAISGTGLYYEQYF
NA TRBJ1-2 NA TRBV29-1 TGCAGCGCGGGGGGGGGCGGCATCTATGGCTACACCTTC CSAGGGGIYGYTF
TRBD2 TRBJ2-5 NA TRBV12-3/TRBV12-4 TGTGCCAGCAGTGGGACTAGCGGGATCGAGACCCAGTACTTC CASSGTSGIETQYF
TRBD1 TRBJ1-1 NA TRBV10-3 TGTGCCATCAGTGAACGTGGACAGGGGAGTACTGAAGCTTTCTTT CAISERGQGSTEAFF
TRBD1 TRBJ1-6 few TRBV20-1 TGCAGTCTTCGGAATCCAGGGACAGGCCCGAATTCACCCCTCCACTTT CSLRNPGTGPNSPLHF
NA TRBJ1-1 NA TRBV2 TGTGCCAGCACTCTAGGACCCCGGCGGGCTTTCTTT CASTLGPRRAFF
NA TRBJ2-5 NA TRBV10-2 TGTGCCAGCAGTTGGACGGGAAAAGAGACCCAGTACTTC CASSWTGKETQYF
NA TRBJ1-2 few TRBV20-1 TGCAGTGCCGGGGAGGCTGGCTACACCTTC CSAGEAGYTF
NA TRBJ1-2 many TRBV20-1 TGCAGTGCTAGAGATTGGGAGGCTAACTATGGCTACACCTTC CSARDWEANYGYTF
NA TRBJ2-2 once TRBV19 TGTGCCAGTAGTCCCCAGGGTGCTTGGGAGCTGTTTTTT CASSPQGAWELFF
TRBD1 TRBJ1-1 many TRBV7-9 TGTGCCAGCAGCATGACAGGGGGGACTGAAGCTTTCTTT CASSMTGGTEAFF
NA TRBJ1-2 NA TRBV6-2/TRBV6-3 TGTGCCAGCAGCCTCATCAGCGGAGGCTACACCTTC CASSLISGGYTF
NA TRBJ1-4 NA TRBV25-1 TGTGCCAGCGTTGAAAGCGACGTTGAAAAACTGTTTTTT CASVESDVEKLFF
NA TRBJ1-2 NA TRBV25-1 TGTGCCAGCAGCTCAGGTCCAACGGGGGATTTGCAGGGTGGCTACACCTTC CASSSGPTGDLQGGYTF
NA TRBJ2-7 few TRBV2 TGTGCCAGCAGCCCTGTGGGTTCCTACGAGCAGTACTTC CASSPVGSYEQYF